This T cell receptor beta chain was profiled in a study of T cells in Graves' hyperthyroidism and ophthalmopathy. This clonotype was seen ten or more times. V lost 6 bases and J lost 0, with 11 bases in between. This CDR3 is 14 amino acids long. Germline-derived CDR1 and CDR2 are KGHSH and LQKENI. RNA transcripts provided the source from which TCR beta CDR3 regions were amplified. Carried out on the TCR CDR3, a first-round RT-PCR used the HTBI primer set. TCRdb fed the multiplex PCR reads into MiXCR, producing one record per CDR3 protein. The top ten hold 4.5% to 6% of the sample, which has about 580,000 distinct CDR3 sequences, 14% seen once. The blood sample predates any ophthalmopathy symptoms, coming from first hyperthyroidism diagnosis.

V is TRBV18 and J is TRBJ1-1, with D maybe TRBD1 (5 bases). This TCR derives from a woman between 25 and 40 years old with Graves' hyperthyroidism that later progressed to Graves' ophthalmopathy. Sequenced sample: blood. CDR3 DNA: TGTGCCAGCTCTCGCCAGGGTCTGAACACTGAAGCTTTCTTT. Its translation is CASSRQGLNTEAFF. The full variable domain, rest sourced from reference TRBV18 and TRBJ1-1, is NAGVMQNPRHLVRRRGQEARLRCSPMKGHSHVYWYRQLPEEGLKFMVYLQKENIIDESGMPKERFSAEFPKEGPSILRIQQVVRGDSAAYFCASSRQGLNTEAFFGQGTRLTVV.